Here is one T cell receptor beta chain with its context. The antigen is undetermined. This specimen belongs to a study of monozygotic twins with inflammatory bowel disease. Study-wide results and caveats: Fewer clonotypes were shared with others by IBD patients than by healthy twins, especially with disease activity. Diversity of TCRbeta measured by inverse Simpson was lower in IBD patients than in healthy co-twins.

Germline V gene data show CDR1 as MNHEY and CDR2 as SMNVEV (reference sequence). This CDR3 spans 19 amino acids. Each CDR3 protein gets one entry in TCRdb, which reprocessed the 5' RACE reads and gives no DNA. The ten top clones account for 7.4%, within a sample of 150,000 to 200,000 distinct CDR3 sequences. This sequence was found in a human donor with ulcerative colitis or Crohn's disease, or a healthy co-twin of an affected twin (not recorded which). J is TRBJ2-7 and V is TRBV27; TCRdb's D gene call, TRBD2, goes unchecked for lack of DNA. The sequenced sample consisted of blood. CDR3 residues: CASTSRPGLAGIDAYEQYF.